The rows below give T cell receptor beta chains drawn from one sample of a study of T cell repertoires in cytomegalovirus infection. No cognate antigen is known for these TCRs. TCRdb independently ran MiXCR on the reads; one entry per CDR3 protein. The sample carries about 570,000 distinct CDR3 sequences, roughly 42% recorded once. This sample comprised cultured PBMCs, obtained from culture after CMV antigen stimulation. These receptors originate from a human donor in good health (CMV status not recorded). Some clones in this sample may be carry-over from other donors' samples. The CDR3 runs from the conserved cysteine through the conserved F or W. The D gene is left open where the match is weak. The size of a clone is reported for some rows only, either as once, few or many, or as a class for expanded clones.

v_call	clone_size	d_call	j_call	cdr3_aa	cdr3_nt
TRBV27	-	-	TRBJ1-2	CASSIGPGAYGYTF	TGTGCCAGCAGTATAGGACCCGGGGCCTATGGCTACACCTTC
TRBV2	-	-	TRBJ2-7	CASSEGPTLSYEQYF	TGTGCCAGCAGTGAGGGACCAACGCTCTCCTACGAGCAGTACTTC
TRBV7-2	few	TRBD1	TRBJ1-2	CASRKPGQGYGYTF	TGTGCCAGCAGGAAGCCGGGACAGGGGTATGGCTACACCTTC
TRBV28	few	-	TRBJ1-6	CASTRDGAGSPLHF	TGTGCCAGCACTCGGGACGGGGCAGGATCACCCCTCCACTTT
TRBV7-2	few	TRBD2	TRBJ2-2	CASSQLAGGPNTGELFF	TGTGCCAGCAGCCAATTAGCGGGAGGGCCGAACACCGGGGAGCTGTTTTTT
TRBV5-4	-	TRBD1	TRBJ1-2	CASSSGPDRGSNYGYTF	TGTGCCAGCAGCTCGGGTCCGGACAGGGGGTCAAACTATGGCTACACCTTC
TRBV12-3/TRBV12-4	-	-	TRBJ2-7	CASSFHRLVYEQYF	TGTGCCAGCAGTTTTCACAGGCTGGTCTACGAGCAGTACTTC
TRBV29-1	-	-	TRBJ2-5	CSSDGDPGETQYF	TGCAGCTCCGACGGGGATCCGGGAGAGACCCAGTACTTC
TRBV19	-	-	TRBJ1-1	CASSLDHLTGATEAFF	TGTGCCAGTAGTCTCGACCACCTGACTGGGGCCACTGAAGCTTTCTTT
TRBV20-1	-	TRBD2	TRBJ2-1	CSAQREPYNEQFF	TGCAGTGCTCAGCGGGAGCCTTACAATGAGCAGTTCTTC
TRBV20-1	-	-	TRBJ2-3	CSAISGQLGTDTQYF	TGCAGTGCTATTTCCGGACAGCTAGGCACAGATACGCAGTATTTT
TRBV4-1	few	-	TRBJ2-1	CASSQEGVEPRGNEQFF	TGCGCCAGCAGCCAAGAAGGGGTAGAACCCCGCGGGAATGAGCAGTTCTTC
TRBV4-1	-	TRBD2	TRBJ2-1	CASSRNPGLGVEQFF	TGCGCCAGCAGCCGCAACCCGGGACTAGGGGTCGAGCAGTTCTTC
TRBV2	-	-	TRBJ2-2	CASKRTTNTGELFF	TGTGCCAGCAAGAGGACTACGAACACCGGGGAGCTGTTTTTT
TRBV6-2/TRBV6-3	few	-	TRBJ1-2	CASKPDRNYGYTF	TGTGCCAGCAAACCCGACAGGAACTATGGCTACACCTTC
TRBV7-9	-	TRBD2	TRBJ2-7	CASSARGGFDEQYF	TGTGCCAGCAGCGCCCGGGGGGGATTTGACGAGCAGTACTTC
TRBV6-8	-	TRBD2	TRBJ2-7	CASNTPRTSGKRTYEQYF	TGTGCCAGCAACACACCGAGGACTAGCGGGAAACGAACCTACGAGCAGTACTTC
TRBV7-8	few	TRBD1	TRBJ1-1	CASSQRDRVGRGMNTEAFF	TGTGCCAGCAGCCAACGGGACAGGGTTGGCCGGGGAATGAACACTGAAGCTTTCTTT
TRBV27	-	-	TRBJ1-5	CASSLTGTRNQPQHF	TGTGCCAGCAGTTTAACCGGGACAAGAAACCAGCCCCAGCATTTT
TRBV19	many	-	TRBJ2-7	CASSRTALNSYEQYF	TGTGCCAGTAGTAGAACCGCACTGAACTCCTACGAGCAGTACTTC
TRBV7-7	many	-	TRBJ1-5	CASSLLGATSRDSNQPQHF	TGTGCCAGCAGCCTCCTTGGGGCGACAAGTCGAGATAGCAATCAGCCCCAGCATTTT
TRBV7-2	many	-	TRBJ2-3	CASSTQGTVDTQYF	TGTGCCAGCAGCACCCAAGGCACGGTAGATACGCAGTATTTT
TRBV10-1	-	-	TRBJ2-7	CASSEVLRGEQYF	TGCGCCAGCAGTGAGGTCCTTCGGGGCGAGCAGTACTTC
TRBV6-1	few	-	TRBJ1-1	CASTFWGAPHTEAFF	TGTGCCAGCACCTTTTGGGGGGCCCCTCACACTGAAGCTTTCTTT